This T cell receptor beta chain was sequenced during a study of cytomegalovirus exposure and HLA in healthy donors (dated by TCRdb to 2015 to 2018). About the study as a whole: An earlier analysis of some 600 of the donors reported 250 to 350 Gb of sequence data and 95 million to 140 million unique TCR beta sequences obtained from some 200 million T cells. An early release that covered roughly 600 HLA-typed donors contained around 300 gigabases of sequencing data and approximately 85 million unique TCR sequences. The genetic ancestry cluster associated with self-reported Caucasian donors included roughly four fifths of the roughly 400 genotyped donors. The aim of the study was to test whether cataloging public T cell receptors could identify signatures of past pathogen exposure. The study profiled the T cell repertoires of hundreds of subjects by immunosequencing and related them to cytomegalovirus serostatus. Besides the first cohort of roughly 640 subjects, a separate validation cohort made up of 90 to 150 different subjects was used. High-throughput TCR immunosequencing, statistical association of individual TCRs with disease status, and machine learning were combined to predict cytomegalovirus infection status. A later analysis re-analyzed previously published TCR beta repertoires from roughly 630 donors and added high-resolution HLA genotyping to study TCR occurrence patterns. The later analysis used no new phenotypic data to find candidate immune exposures, relying instead on TCR beta sequences and their occurrence across donors. An earlier analysis of a few hundred of the donors applied high-throughput TCR beta sequencing to assess whether each TCR beta V gene segment acted as functional or pseudogenic. Donor age, sex, ethnicity and CMV serostatus were compiled alongside the repertoire data. A later genetic analysis used genome-wide SNP genotypes for about 65% of the 666 donors, treating that subset as a discovery cohort. Every repertoire in the discovery cohort had been generated on one and the same sequencing platform. HLA typing covered class I and class II loci at four-digit resolution. The number of donors typed differed by locus, with roughly 629-640 for A, B, C, DRB1 and DQB1, more than 500 for DQA1, 600 to 610 for DPA1, and under 490 for DPB1. Roughly five DR-DQ haplotypes were handled as single units for association and clustering because linkage in the cohort was strong. Among several hundred genotyped donors of the cohort, an average of around 220,000 unique TCR beta nucleotide sequences was sequenced per donor, of which 15% to 20% were non-productive.

On this clone: The antigen it recognizes is unknown. Nothing much larger sits one base from this clone, and base qualities are not available.

The cohort was made up of roughly 670 healthy bone marrow donors. All cohort members were sampled while nominally healthy, although unrecorded immune exposures were likely present. The donor tested CMV seronegative, placing the donor among the 350 or so seronegative members of the cohort. A peripheral blood sample was provided by each donor, and peripheral blood mononuclear cells were used for TCR beta sequencing. Genomic DNA was extracted from the blood cell samples with the Qiagen DNeasy Blood Extraction Kit. General conclusions and limits of the study: Linkage disequilibrium might explain the correlated functional status among segregating V segments, but an unknown experimental factor could not be ruled out. In a later genetic analysis, a missense DCLRE1C variant was associated with V-gene and J-gene trimming of TCR beta chains, and the association was replicated in an independent cohort. Strong co-occurrence of HLA alleles, especially DR and DQ, made assigning TCR associations to individual alleles difficult. Because HLA typing was missing for some donors at each locus, association tests included only the typed subset. A later analysis found that TCR association rates varied across HLA loci, with DRB1 alleles showing the most associated TCRs and HLA-C alleles the fewest. The study gave a list of under 200 TCR beta chains associated with cytomegalovirus. Some IMGT-functional V segments, including TRBV6-2 and TRBV6-3, could not be distinguished by the 87-base-pair reads and were therefore excluded. In this cohort, only TCR beta chains were sequenced, and detectable features were limited by the absence of alpha or paired-chain data. A cluster of highly shared sequence variants was judged likely to be a technical artifact of the sequencing pipeline. Specific HLA alleles were associated with around 18,000 TCR beta sequences at a false discovery rate of 0.05 in a later analysis. In a later analysis, HLA-associated TCR beta chains showed more clonal expansion and lower generation probabilities than non-associated chains that were equally common. The classifier was reported to diagnose cytomegalovirus status with high specificity and sensitivity in both the original cohort and the validation cohort. According to the authors, the approach could potentially be generalized to other disease states and immunological phenotypes. In a later genetic analysis, fewer N-insertions in productive TCRs were reported among donors in an Asian-associated ancestry cluster than the 666-donor mean. A further reported finding was that TCR beta sequences accurately predicted the HLA-A and HLA-B alleles for most subjects in the first cohort. A later analysis reported that several top co-occurrence clusters appeared linked to parvovirus B19, influenza, CMV and Epstein-Barr virus. Because counts were too low, roughly 16 rarely observed V segments, including chromosome 9 orphons, were left out of the earlier analysis of 587 of the donors. Most TCR sequences were seen in very few donors, while some public TCRs were found in many individuals. A later analysis found that most CMV-associated TCR beta chains appeared HLA-restricted, with HLA associations seemingly driven largely by CMV exposure. Broadly in line with IMGT annotations, most TCR beta V segments showed up in productive rearrangements about 87% or about 30% of the time in an earlier analysis of around 550 of the donors. For the cohort, immune exposure information was limited to CMV serostatus. Sequencing depth was assumed to be roughly uniform across donors in the presence/absence analyses, though that assumption may not hold. A few of the identified cytomegalovirus-associated TCR beta chains were confirmed in vitro to be specific for cytomegalovirus antigens.

Library preparation used the immunoSEQ multiplex PCR assay. The multiplex PCR relied on a mix of 60 forward primers for TCR Vbeta segments and 13 reverse primers for TCR Jbeta segments. The CDR3 region of rearranged TCR beta genes was amplified from genomic DNA by a multiplex PCR assay. Amplified TCR beta libraries were sequenced as 87-base-pair reads on the Illumina HiSeq System. In the original analysis: Across the 670 or so repertoires, a later analysis counted around 80 million unique TCR beta chains, 9.5 million to 12 million of which were shared by at least two donors. A nearest-neighbor algorithm error-corrected the raw reads and collapsed the reads into unique sequences, merging closely related sequences to remove PCR and sequencing errors. CDR3 sequences were aligned to IMGT reference sequences to assign V, D and J gene segments. For a sequence to be retained, a match of at least six nucleotides was required to both a V gene segment and a J gene segment. A rearrangement counted as productive if the CDR3 had no stop codons and remained in frame with V and J, and every other rearrangement counted as non-productive. CDR3 was defined by IMGT convention, running from the second conserved V-encoded cysteine to the conserved J-encoded phenylalanine. Sequences without an unambiguous match to a single V gene segment were excluded from the earlier analysis of a few hundred of the donors. In an earlier analysis of some 590 of the donors, V segments were called functional above 56.7% productive rearrangements and were called segregating when the between-donor standard deviation exceeded 5%. A statistical classification framework was built for diagnosing cytomegalovirus status from the catalog of TCR beta chain sequences. In a later analysis, TCR nucleotide sequences were compared against IMGT/GENE-DB human TR gene sequences so that V and J genes could be assigned. In a later analysis, CDR3 sequences and most-parsimonious VDJ recombination scenarios were assigned using the TCRdist pipeline. In a later analysis, each TCR beta chain was defined by its CDR3 amino acid sequence together with its V-gene family, and reads lacking a unique V-gene family were excluded. To address suspected cross-contamination and a sequencing artifact, a later analysis removed approximately 600 highly shared, low-generation-probability nucleotide sequences. A later analysis calculated a clonal expansion index for each public chain from normalized within-repertoire ranks of inferred template counts. Generation probabilities in a later analysis came from a VDJ recombination model fitted to out-of-frame rearrangements, and those results were checked against IGoR. Hypergeometric tests were used in a later analysis to score TCR-TCR, TCR-HLA and TCR-CMV co-occurrence, with a repertoire-size bias correction applied to the TCR pairs. In a later analysis, false discovery rates were estimated by permuting HLA or CMV assignments 20 times. In a later analysis, co-occurring TCRs were grouped using DBSCAN, and TCRdist sequence similarity was added for clustering within HLA-allele-positive subsets. For co-occurrence clustering, repertoires with fewer than 30,000 or more than 120,000 public chains were excluded, along with four to six repertoires with anomalous nucleotide sharing. TCRdb took over this immuneACCESS table, retaining in-frame rearrangements with V and J assigned. Such tables are incomplete; in checked studies, under half of the missing clones stem from an unresolved V gene, and the remainder is unexplained. The V and J calls and clone size were taken over from that table, and D and trimming were inferred from the DNA. The sample table holds some 150,000 clones, of which 60% to 80% were seen once. About 0.66% of the sample is taken by the ten largest.

The CDR3 runs 17 residues from the cysteine to the phenylalanine. The CDR3 DNA has 51 bases and is translated from base 1. Trimming takes 1 base off V and 4 bases off J; junction bases not matched to a gene: 12. Via the germline V gene, CDR1 is SGHTA and CDR2 FQGNSA. The chain joins TRBV7-2 to TRBJ1-2, with 7 middle bases fitting TRBD1. The sequencing sample was made of PBMCs. This receptor was taken from a male donor in good health and CMV-seronegative. CDR3 reads: CASSLVAGTALPYGYTF. The nucleotides read TGTGCCAGCAGCTTAGTAGCGGGGACAGCCCTACCCTATGGCTACACCTTC.